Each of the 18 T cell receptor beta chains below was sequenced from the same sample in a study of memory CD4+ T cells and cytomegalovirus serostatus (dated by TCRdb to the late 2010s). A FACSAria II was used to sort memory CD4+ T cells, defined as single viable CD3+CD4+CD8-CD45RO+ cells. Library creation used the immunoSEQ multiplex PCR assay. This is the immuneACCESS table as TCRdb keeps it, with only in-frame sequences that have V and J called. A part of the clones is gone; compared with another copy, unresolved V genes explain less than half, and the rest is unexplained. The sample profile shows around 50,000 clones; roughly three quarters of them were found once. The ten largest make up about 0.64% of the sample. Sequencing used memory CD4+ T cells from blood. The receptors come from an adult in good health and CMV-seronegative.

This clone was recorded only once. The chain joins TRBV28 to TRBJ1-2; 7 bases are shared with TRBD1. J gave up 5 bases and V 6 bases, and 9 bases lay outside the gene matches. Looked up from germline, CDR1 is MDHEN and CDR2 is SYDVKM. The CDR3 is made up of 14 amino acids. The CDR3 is CASRAPTGAYGYTF. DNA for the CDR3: TGTGCCAGCAGGGCCCCCACAGGGGCTTATGGCTACACCTTC.

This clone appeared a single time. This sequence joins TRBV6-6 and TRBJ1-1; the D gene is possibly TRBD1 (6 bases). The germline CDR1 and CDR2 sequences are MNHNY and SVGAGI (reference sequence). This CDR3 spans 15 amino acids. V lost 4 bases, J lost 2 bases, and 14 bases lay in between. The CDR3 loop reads CASSSTRDTNTEAFF. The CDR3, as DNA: TGTGCCAGCAGTTCTACACGGGACACAAACACTGAAGCTTTCTTT.

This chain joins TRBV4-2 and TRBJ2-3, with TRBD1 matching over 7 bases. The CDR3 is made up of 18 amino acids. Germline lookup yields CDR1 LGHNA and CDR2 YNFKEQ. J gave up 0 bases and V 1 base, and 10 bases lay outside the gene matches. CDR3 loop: CASSQGGGAGTSTDTQYF. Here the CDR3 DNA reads TGTGCCAGCAGCCAAGGAGGGGGCGCCGGGACAAGCACAGATACGCAGTATTTT.

The CDR3 region has the DNA TGTGCCAGCAGTTACTCGGTTTATTCACCCCTCCACTTT. Its translation: CASSYSVYSPLHF. The rearrangement links TRBV6-5 to TRBJ1-6; D gene unclear. CDR3 length: 13 amino acids. The V and J ends lost 0 bases and 8 bases respectively, with 5 bases between them. Germline V gene sequence: CDR1 MNHEY, CDR2 SVGAGI.

CDR3 loop: CASSHRVCKGNEKLFF. The CDR3 nucleotides read TGTGCCAGCAGCCACCGGGTTTGCAAGGGTAATGAAAAACTGTTTTTT. The V call is TRBV21-1, the J call TRBJ1-4. TRBV21-1 is termed a pseudogene. The CDR3 is 16 amino acids.

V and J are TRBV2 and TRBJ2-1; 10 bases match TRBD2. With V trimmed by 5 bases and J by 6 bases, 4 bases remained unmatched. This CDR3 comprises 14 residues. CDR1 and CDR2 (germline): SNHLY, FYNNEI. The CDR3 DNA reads TGTGCCAGCAGTCCGGGACTAGCGCCCAATGAGCAGTTCTTC. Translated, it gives CASSPGLAPNEQFF.

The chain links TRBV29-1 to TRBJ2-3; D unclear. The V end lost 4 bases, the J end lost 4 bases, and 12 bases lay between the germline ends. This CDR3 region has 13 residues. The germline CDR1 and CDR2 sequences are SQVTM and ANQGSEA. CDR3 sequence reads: CSVGASRSDTQYF. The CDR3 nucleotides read TGCAGCGTTGGGGCTAGTCGCTCAGATACGCAGTATTTT.

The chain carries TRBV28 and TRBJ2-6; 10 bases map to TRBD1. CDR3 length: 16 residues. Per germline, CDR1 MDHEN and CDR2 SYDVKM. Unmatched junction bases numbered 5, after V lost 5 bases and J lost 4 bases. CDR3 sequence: CASSRGQGYGANVLTF. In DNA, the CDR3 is TGTGCCAGCAGTCGGGGACAGGGGTACGGGGCCAACGTCCTGACTTTC.

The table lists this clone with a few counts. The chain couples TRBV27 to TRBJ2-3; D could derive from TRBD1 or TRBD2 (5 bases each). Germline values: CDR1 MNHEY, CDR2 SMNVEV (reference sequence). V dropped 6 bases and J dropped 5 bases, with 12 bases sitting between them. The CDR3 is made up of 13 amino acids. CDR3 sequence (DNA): TGTGCCAGCAGGCCGGGGCCAGAAGATACGCAGTATTTT. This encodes CASRPGPEDTQYF.

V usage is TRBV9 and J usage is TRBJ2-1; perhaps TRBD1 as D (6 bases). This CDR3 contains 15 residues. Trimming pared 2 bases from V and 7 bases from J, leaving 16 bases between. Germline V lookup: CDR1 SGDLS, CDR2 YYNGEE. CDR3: CASSVGAGFTNEQFF. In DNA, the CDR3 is TGTGCCAGCAGCGTGGGGGCAGGGTTCACAAATGAGCAGTTCTTC.

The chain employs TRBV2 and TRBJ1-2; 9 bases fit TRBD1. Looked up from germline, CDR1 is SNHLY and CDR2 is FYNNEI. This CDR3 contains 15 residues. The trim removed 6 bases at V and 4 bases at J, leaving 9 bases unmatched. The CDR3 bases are TGTGCCAGCAGGCAAACGGGACAGGGAATCTATGGCTACACCTTC. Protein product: CASRQTGQGIYGYTF.

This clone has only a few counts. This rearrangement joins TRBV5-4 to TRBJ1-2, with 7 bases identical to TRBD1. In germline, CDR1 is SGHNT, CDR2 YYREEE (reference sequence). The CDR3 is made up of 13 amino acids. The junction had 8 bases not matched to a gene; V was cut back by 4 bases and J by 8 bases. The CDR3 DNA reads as TGTGCCAGCAGCCCGGGACAGACCCAAGGCTACACCTTC. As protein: CASSPGQTQGYTF.

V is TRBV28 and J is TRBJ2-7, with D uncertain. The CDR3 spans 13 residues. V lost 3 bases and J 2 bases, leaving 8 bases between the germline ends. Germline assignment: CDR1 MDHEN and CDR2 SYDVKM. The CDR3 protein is CASSLSGPYEQYF. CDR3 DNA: TGTGCCAGCAGTTTGTCAGGACCCTACGAGCAGTACTTC.

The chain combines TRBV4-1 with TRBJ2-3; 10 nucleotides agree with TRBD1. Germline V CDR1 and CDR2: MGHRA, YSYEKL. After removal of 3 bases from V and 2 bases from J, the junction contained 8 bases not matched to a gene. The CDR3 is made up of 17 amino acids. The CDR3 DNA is TGCGCCAGCAGCCACCGCCGGGACAGGGGTCCCACAGATACGCAGTATTTT. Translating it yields CASSHRRDRGPTDTQYF.

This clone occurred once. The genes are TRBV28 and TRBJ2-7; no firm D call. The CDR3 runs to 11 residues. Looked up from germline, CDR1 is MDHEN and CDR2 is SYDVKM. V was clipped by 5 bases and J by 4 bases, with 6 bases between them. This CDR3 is CASSTFYEQYF. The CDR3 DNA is TGTGCCAGCAGTACCTTTTACGAGCAGTACTTC.

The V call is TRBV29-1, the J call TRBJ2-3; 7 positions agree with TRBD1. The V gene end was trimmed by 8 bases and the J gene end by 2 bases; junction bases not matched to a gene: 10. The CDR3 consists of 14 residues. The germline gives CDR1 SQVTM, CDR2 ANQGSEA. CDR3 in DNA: TGCAGCCTTCGGAGACAGGGCTTCACAGATACGCAGTATTTT. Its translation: CSLRRQGFTDTQYF.

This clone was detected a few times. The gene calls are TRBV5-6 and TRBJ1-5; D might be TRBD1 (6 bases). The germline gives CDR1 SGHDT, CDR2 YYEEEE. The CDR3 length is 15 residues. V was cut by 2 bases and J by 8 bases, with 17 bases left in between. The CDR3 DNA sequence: TGTGCCAGCAGCTTTAGGGGGGGGGCCGACAAGCCCCAGCATTTT. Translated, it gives CASSFRGGADKPQHF.

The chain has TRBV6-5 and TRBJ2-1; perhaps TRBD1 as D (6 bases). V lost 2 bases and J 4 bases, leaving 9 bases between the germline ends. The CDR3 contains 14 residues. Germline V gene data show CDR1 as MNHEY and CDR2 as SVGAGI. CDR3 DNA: TGTGCCAGCAGTTACCACGGACAGTACAATGAGCAGTTCTTC. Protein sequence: CASSYHGQYNEQFF.